The 4 T cell receptor beta chains in this list originate from one sample, sequenced in a study of CD8+ T cells in alopecia areata. Following RNA extraction, reverse transcription yielded cDNA that acted as the sequencing template. Sequencing was performed with immunoSEQ multiplex PCR; in TCRdb, only in-frame clones are kept and a portion is missing. The table shows about 200,000 clones, with approximately 60% occurring only once. Material: CD8+ T cells sorted from blood. These TCRs come from a human donor in good health.

This clone is medium-sized by share. The rearrangement links TRBV27 to TRBJ2-3; D not certain. Trimming stripped 2 bases from V and 12 bases from J, with 18 bases between. The CDR3 is made up of 14 amino acids. In germline, CDR1 is MNHEY, CDR2 SMNVEV (reference sequence). The CDR3 region has the DNA TGTGCCAGCAGTTTAACCCTCCTTGGTCAAGGACAGTATTTT. Translated: CASSLTLLGQGQYF.

The chain links TRBV4-1 to TRBJ1-2; D ambiguous. CDR1 and CDR2 (germline): MGHRA, YSYEKL. Trimming left V 1 base short and J 12 bases short, with 15 bases between. The CDR3 sequence is 13 residues long. The CDR3 sequence is CASSQGKSQSHTF. CDR3 in DNA: TGCGCCAGCAGCCAAGGAAAGAGTCAGTCCCACACCTTC.

CDR3 DNA: TGCGCCAGCAGCCCCGGGGGACAGGGACTCTCCTACAATGAGCAGTTCTTC. It codes for CASSPGGQGLSYNEQFF. This sequence joins TRBV5-1 and TRBJ2-1; 9 nucleotides match TRBD1. V trimming: 4 bases; J trimming: 0 bases; junction bases outside the gene matches: 8. CDR1 SGHRS and CDR2 YFSETQ come from the germline V gene. The CDR3 runs 17 residues. Variable domain in full (rest from reference TRBV5-1 and TRBJ2-1): KAGVTQTPRYLIKTRGQQVTLSCSPISGHRSVSWYQQTPGQGLQFLFEYFSETQRNKGNFPGRFSGRQFSNSRSEMNVSTLELGDSALYLCASSPGGQGLSYNEQFFGPGTRLTVL.

V is TRBV29-1 and J is TRBJ1-2, with TRBD1 identical over 7 bases. CDR1 is SQVTM and CDR2 is ANQGSEA in the germline V gene. The CDR3 is made up of 12 amino acids. V lost 7 bases, J lost 4 bases, and 6 bases stayed unmatched. CDR3 nucleotides: TGCAGCGCTGGGCGGGACAGCTATGGCTACACCTTC. It encodes CSAGRDSYGYTF.